The clone carrying this T cell receptor (beta chain) was counted many times. Via MiXCR, TCRdb re-called the reads, giving one row per CDR3 protein. The sample includes 200,000 to 300,000 distinct CDR3 sequences, about 30% of them seen just once. The V end lost 7 bases, the J end lost 4 bases, and 23 bases lay between the germline ends. CDR1 SGDLS and CDR2 YYNGEE come from the germline V gene. The length of the CDR3 is 16 residues. The data are from a study of kidney transplant recipient with SARS-CoV-2 infection. V is TRBV9 and J is TRBJ1-2, with D unresolved. The sample here was a blood sample, taken at baseline and on day 111 from a kidney transplant recipient. The TCR was taken from a male patient in his thirties who had COVID-19 and was a kidney transplant recipient. A share of the T cells may be of graft donor origin. CDR3 DNA: TGTGCCAGCCTGATGTGGTACTCAAGAAAGACCTATGGCTACACCTTC. It encodes CASLMWYSRKTYGYTF.